This TCR beta chain was retrieved from a study of tumor and adjacent non-tumor tissue in lung cancer. Looking at the study overall: Patients were aged about 30 to 76, 10 men and about 5 women, stage I to III.

The template was RNA from unsorted bulk tissue. With respect to this clonotype: With a much larger clone just one base away, this may be a read error.

The library came from three nested PCR rounds adapted from ARM-PCR protocols. One entry per CDR3 protein, called by TCRdb with MiXCR from the multiplex PCR reads. The data hold 200,000 to 250,000 distinct CDR3 sequences, with 60% to 85% observed a single time. The CDR3 extends over 14 amino acids. In germline, CDR1 is SGHDN, CDR2 FVKESK. The chain links TRBV14 to TRBJ2-7, with no clear D. The material sequenced was lung tumor tissue. The TCR originated in a man in his fifties or sixties with non-small cell lung cancer. CDR3 sequence: CASNQVFQSYEQYF. CDR3 nucleotides: TGTGCCAGCAACCAAGTTTTTCAGAGCTACGAGCAGTACTTC.